Following are 28 T cell receptor beta chains from one sample sequenced in a study of blood T cell repertoires in COVID-19. Method: immunoSEQ multiplex PCR; TCRdb's copy keeps in-frame clones and lacks some. The sample lists 80,000 or so clones, roughly nine tenths occurring once. Specimen: peripheral blood. The receptors here all came from a woman aged 50 to 60 in a cohort sampled during active COVID-19.

J is TRBJ2-7 and V is TRBV10-3; TRBD2 aligns across 10 bases. The CDR3 consists of 14 residues. Germline V lookup: CDR1 ENHRY, CDR2 SYGVKD. V was clipped by 10 bases and J by 4 bases; unmatched bases: 10. CDR3 amino acids: CATRGLAEFYEQYF. The DNA of the CDR3 is TGTGCCACCAGAGGACTAGCGGAATTTTACGAGCAGTACTTC.

This sequence joins TRBV28 and TRBJ1-2; 7 bases are shared with TRBD1. Germline trimming cut 5 bases from V and 4 bases from J; bases unmatched to any gene: 4. Germline V gene data show CDR1 as MDHEN and CDR2 as SYDVKM. There are 13 residues in the CDR3. The CDR3 loop reads CASSQQGSYGYTF. CDR3 coding DNA: TGTGCCAGCAGTCAACAGGGGAGCTATGGCTACACCTTC.

V gene TRBV6-4 combines with J gene TRBJ1-2; D possibly corresponds to TRBD1 (5 bases). The CDR3 consists of 12 residues. V was shortened by 6 bases and J by 5 bases, with 10 bases between the two germline ends. Germline lookup yields CDR1 MRHNA and CDR2 SNTAGT. The DNA for the CDR3 is TGTGCCAGCAGGTTGCAGGGTTATGGCTACACCTTC. This encodes CASRLQGYGYTF.

V is TRBV7-8 and J is TRBJ1-6, with 9 bases matching TRBD1. The germline gives CDR1 SGHVS, CDR2 FQNEAQ. V was clipped by 1 base and J by 7 bases; unmatched bases: 11. The CDR3 length is 18 residues. CDR3 in amino acids: CASSLGTGVLVSNSPLHF. CDR3 coding DNA: TGTGCCAGCAGCTTAGGGACAGGGGTTTTAGTGTCGAATTCACCCCTCCACTTT.

The V gene is TRBV7-3, the J gene TRBJ2-3; D uncertain. The V gene lost 4 bases and the J gene lost 2 bases, with 10 bases spanning the gap. Germline V gives CDR1 SGHTA, CDR2 FQGTGA. The CDR3 covers 14 residues. The CDR3 DNA follows: TGTGCCAGCAGCTCCAGTGGTATCACAGATACGCAGTATTTT. Translated: CASSSSGITDTQYF.

The chain carries TRBV6-6 and TRBJ2-2, with TRBD1 identical over 9 bases. This CDR3 comprises 15 residues. Germline trimming cut 6 bases from V and 3 bases from J; bases unmatched to any gene: 5. Per germline, CDR1 MNHNY and CDR2 SVGAGI (reference sequence). CDR3 loop: CASRKTGGDTGELFF. CDR3 in DNA: TGTGCCAGCAGGAAGACAGGGGGGGACACCGGGGAGCTGTTTTTT.

J is TRBJ2-2 and V is TRBV5-1; D possibly corresponds to TRBD1 (5 bases). CDR3 length: 15 residues. Germline values: CDR1 SGHRS, CDR2 YFSETQ. Trimming took 0 bases from V and 1 from J, leaving 7 bases between them. This chain's CDR3 is CASSLGTQNTGELFF. For the CDR3, the DNA is TGCGCCAGCAGCTTGGGGACACAGAACACCGGGGAGCTGTTTTTT.

The chain is built from TRBV4-2 and TRBJ1-5, with TRBD1 matching over 8 bases. This CDR3 contains 18 residues. Germline CDR1 LGHNA, CDR2 YNFKEQ. Trimming cost V 5 bases and J 0 bases; bases outside gene matches: 12. The CDR3, as DNA: TGTGCCAGCAGCGCAAGAGGGACAGGCACTGATAGCAATCAGCCCCAGCATTTT. Encoded protein: CASSARGTGTDSNQPQHF.

This rearrangement joins TRBV6-5 to TRBJ2-3, with a tentative D call TRBD1 (6 bases). CDR3 length equals 13 residues. Germline CDR1 is MNHEY and CDR2 is SVGAGI. The V and J ends lost 4 bases and 6 bases respectively, with 11 bases between them. The CDR3 sequence is CASSSQGPDTQYF. CDR3 DNA sequence: TGTGCCAGCAGTTCCCAGGGGCCCGATACGCAGTATTTT.

This clone was found once. This chain joins TRBV27 and TRBJ1-2; 7 bases fit TRBD1. CDR3 size: 18 residues. V lost 2 bases to trimming and J lost 3 bases; unmatched junction nucleotides: 15. The germline V gene encodes CDR1 MNHEY and CDR2 SMNVEV (reference sequence). DNA of the CDR3: TGTGCCAGCAGTTTACTCCAGGGGGTATCCCAAAACTACTATGGCTACACCTTC. This gives the protein CASSLLQGVSQNYYGYTF.

The chain carries TRBV30 and TRBJ2-5; TRBD1 matches 7 bases. V gave up 0 bases and J gave up 5 bases; unmatched junction bases: 6. Germline CDR1 GTSNPN, CDR2 SVGIG (reference sequence). This CDR3 comprises 14 residues. The DNA for the CDR3 is TGTGCCTGGAGTGTAAGGGGGCTGGTGGAGACCCAGTACTTC. Translation gives CAWSVRGLVETQYF.

The gene calls are TRBV7-8 and TRBJ1-5; D gene ambiguous. The germline CDR1 and CDR2 sequences are SGHVS and FQNEAQ. V dropped 10 bases and J dropped 2 bases, with 18 bases sitting between them. This CDR3 contains 15 residues. In nucleotides, the CDR3 is TGTGCCAACCAAGCGTTCGGGTATGGCAATCAGCCCCAGCATTTT. It encodes CANQAFGYGNQPQHF.

V usage is TRBV24-1 and J usage is TRBJ1-2, with TRBD1 matching over 9 bases. The CDR3 contains 13 residues. CDR1 and CDR2 from the germline V gene are KGHDR and SFDVKD. Trimming removed 7 bases from V and 14 bases from J; junction bases left unmatched: 13. Written as DNA, the CDR3 is TGTGCCACCAGCCGGGACAGGGTTTTTATAGAAACCTTC. Protein: CATSRDRVFIETF.

This chain's CDR3 is CASSFWGRAHEQYF. The CDR3, as DNA: TGTGCCAGCAGCTTCTGGGGGAGGGCCCACGAGCAGTACTTC. The rearrangement links TRBV5-5 to TRBJ2-7, with 7 nucleotides matching TRBD2. This CDR3 contains 14 residues. The germline V gene has CDR1 SGHKS and CDR2 YYEKEE (reference sequence). Trimming at V came to 2 bases and at J to 5 bases, leaving 7 bases not matched to a gene. Full variable domain (missing parts from reference TRBV5-5 and TRBJ2-7): DAGVTQSPTHLIKTRGQQVTLRCSPISGHKSVSWYQQVLGQGPQFIFQYYEKEERGRGNFPDRFSARQFPNYSSELNVNALLLGDSALYLCASSFWGRAHEQYFGPGTRLTVT.

With regard to this clone: Other DNA sequences of this sample code for an identical CDR3. The chain couples TRBV29-1 to TRBJ2-1; 10 nucleotides match TRBD2. J gave up 8 bases and V 3 bases, and 7 bases lay outside the gene matches. Germline loops: CDR1 SQVTM, CDR2 ANQGSEA. The CDR3 has 14 amino acids. CDR3 residues: CSVEVLAGRDEQFF. The CDR3, as DNA: TGCAGCGTTGAGGTACTAGCGGGAAGGGATGAGCAGTTCTTC.

The gene calls are TRBV15 and TRBJ1-4; 9 nucleotides line up with TRBD1. Germline lookup yields CDR1 LNHNV and CDR2 YYDKDF (reference sequence). The length of the CDR3 is 13 residues. V trimming: 5 bases; J trimming: 7 bases; junction bases outside the gene matches: 2. This CDR3 is CATSGTGFEKLFF. The CDR3 coding sequence is TGTGCCACCAGCGGGACAGGGTTTGAAAAACTGTTTTTT.

This chain uses TRBV9 with TRBJ1-2; 10 bases align to TRBD1. The germline CDR1 and CDR2 sequences are SGDLS and YYNGEE. The CDR3 is 15 amino acids. V was clipped by 3 bases and J by 5 bases; unmatched bases: 7. For the CDR3, the DNA is TGTGCCAGCAGCGCCGGACAGGGGGTGAATTATGGCTACACCTTC. It encodes CASSAGQGVNYGYTF.

The J gene is TRBJ2-2, the V gene TRBV10-3; D perhaps matches TRBD2 (5 bases). CDR3 length: 17 amino acids. The V and J ends lost 2 bases and 1 base respectively, with 14 bases between them. Germline V gene data show CDR1 as ENHRY and CDR2 as SYGVKD. The DNA of the CDR3 is TGTGCCATCAGTGAGCGCAGCGGCCGCCGGAACACCGGGGAGCTGTTTTTT. It is translated as CAISERSGRRNTGELFF.

V is TRBV5-1 and J is TRBJ2-6, with a weak D call TRBD2 (5 bases). V shed 4 bases and J shed 2 bases, with 10 bases lying between them. The CDR3 extends over 15 amino acids. Germline CDR1 and CDR2: SGHRS and YFSETQ. The CDR3 DNA reads as TGCGCCAGCAGCCTAGGGAGTGCTGGGGCCAACGTCCTGACTTTC. Translated, it gives CASSLGSAGANVLTF.

The V and J genes are TRBV4-1 and TRBJ2-1; 7 positions match TRBD2. Germline V gene data show CDR1 as MGHRA and CDR2 as YSYEKL. With 0 bases clipped from V and 0 bases from J, the junction kept 5 bases outside the gene matches. The CDR3 consists of 17 residues. CDR3 residues: CASSQDIAGSSYNEQFF. The CDR3 DNA is TGCGCCAGCAGCCAAGATATAGCGGGTTCCTCCTACAATGAGCAGTTCTTC.

The rearrangement links TRBV2 to TRBJ1-1; D is perhaps TRBD1 (5 bases). Germline loops: CDR1 SNHLY, CDR2 FYNNEI. There are 15 residues in the CDR3. Trimming took 7 bases from V and 0 from J, leaving 15 bases between them. This CDR3 is CASTNAGFVNTEAFF. The CDR3 DNA reads as TGTGCCAGCACCAACGCAGGGTTTGTGAACACTGAAGCTTTCTTT. Combining the CDR3 with reference TRBV2 and TRBJ1-1 gives the whole variable domain EPEVTQTPSHQVTQMGQEVILRCVPISNHLYFYWYRQILGQKVEFLVSFYNNEISEKSEIFDDQFSVERPDGSNFTLKIRSTKLEDSAMYFCASTNAGFVNTEAFFGQGTRLTVV.

This clone was counted once. The chain couples TRBV7-9 to TRBJ2-7, with D unresolved. The length of the CDR3 is 14 residues. V was shortened by 0 bases and J by 2 bases, with 8 bases between the two germline ends. Germline V lookup: CDR1 SEHNR, CDR2 FQNEAQ (reference sequence). DNA of the CDR3: TGTGCCAGCAGCTTAGCGCTACAGCCCTACGAGCAGTACTTC. It yields the protein CASSLALQPYEQYF. The full variable domain, completed using reference TRBV7-9 and TRBJ2-7, is DTGVSQNPRHKITKRGQNVTFRCDPISEHNRLYWYRQTLGQGPEFLTYFQNEAQLEKSRLLSDRFSAERPKGSFSTLEIQRTEQGDSAMYLCASSLALQPYEQYFGPGTRLTVT.

The chain carries TRBV29-1 and TRBJ2-7; a possible D gene is TRBD2 (6 bases). With 6 bases removed from V and 4 bases from J, the gap between germline ends came to 16 bases. The CDR3 sequence is 13 residues long. Germline V gene data show CDR1 as SQVTM and CDR2 as ANQGSEA. This CDR3 reads CSVVTGLTYEQYF. In DNA, the CDR3 is TGCAGCGTCGTTACCGGACTAACTTACGAGCAGTACTTC.

The chain links TRBV5-1 to TRBJ1-2, with D possibly being TRBD1 (5 bases). The CDR3 extends over 15 amino acids. The V gene's germline CDR1 is SGHRS and CDR2 YFSETQ. Trimming left V 3 bases short and J 3 bases short, with 15 bases between. The CDR3 sequence is CASSSQGGLDYGYTF. DNA of the CDR3: TGCGCCAGCAGCTCCCAGGGAGGTCTTGACTATGGCTACACCTTC.

The chain combines TRBV5-1 with TRBJ2-1, with D possibly TRBD2 on 5 matching bases. CDR3 length equals 13 residues. Per the germline V gene, CDR1 is SGHRS and CDR2 is YFSETQ. V lost 7 bases and J lost 1, with 9 bases in between. In DNA form, the CDR3 reads TGCGCCAGCGCGACGGGGTCCTACAATGAGCAGTTCTTC. It encodes CASATGSYNEQFF.

In its sample, this clone ranks as medium-sized (0.01 to 0.1%). The J gene is TRBJ2-2, the V gene TRBV19; the D gene is possibly TRBD2 (6 bases). From germline, CDR1 is LNHDA and CDR2 SQIVND (reference sequence). With 6 bases removed from V and 3 bases from J, the gap between germline ends came to 11 bases. There are 14 residues in the CDR3. The CDR3 spells CASSPDYYTGELFF. CDR3 in DNA: TGTGCCAGTAGCCCGGACTATTACACCGGGGAGCTGTTTTTT. The full variable domain, rest sourced from reference TRBV19 and TRBJ2-2, is DGGITQSPKYLFRKEGQNVTLSCEQNLNHDAMYWYRQDPGQGLRLIYYSQIVNDFQKGDIAEGYSVSREKKESFPLTVTSAQKNPTAFYLCASSPDYYTGELFFGEGSRLTVL.

This chain joins TRBV6-5 and TRBJ2-7, with no clear D. This CDR3 has 14 residues. Looked up from germline, CDR1 is MNHEY and CDR2 is SVGAGI. V lost 7 bases, J lost 3 bases, and 16 bases lay in between. CDR3: CASNEDRGGYEQYF. The CDR3 coding sequence is TGTGCCAGCAACGAGGATCGAGGTGGCTACGAGCAGTACTTC.

V is TRBV27 and J is TRBJ1-2; D ambiguous. Trimming pared 0 bases from V and 5 bases from J, leaving 13 bases between. The CDR3 spans 15 residues. Germline lookup yields CDR1 MNHEY and CDR2 SMNVEV (reference sequence). This CDR3 is CASSLSAGEVYGYTF. CDR3 nucleotides: TGTGCCAGCAGTTTATCTGCCGGGGAAGTTTATGGCTACACCTTC.